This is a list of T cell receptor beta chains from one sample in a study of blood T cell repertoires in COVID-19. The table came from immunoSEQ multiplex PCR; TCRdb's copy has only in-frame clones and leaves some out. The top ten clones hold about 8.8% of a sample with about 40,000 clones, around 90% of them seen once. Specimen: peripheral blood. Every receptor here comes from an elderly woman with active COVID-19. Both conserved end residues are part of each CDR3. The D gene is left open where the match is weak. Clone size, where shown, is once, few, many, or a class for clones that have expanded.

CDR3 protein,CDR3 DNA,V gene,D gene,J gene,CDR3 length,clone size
CATPHLGTGNQPQHF,TGTGCCACCCCCCACCTCGGGACAGGGAATCAGCCCCAGCATTTT,TRBV10-3,TRBD1,TRBJ1-5,15,.
CAWSGTGGRDTQYF,TGTGCCTGGAGTGGGACAGGGGGCAGAGATACGCAGTATTTT,TRBV30,TRBD1,TRBJ2-3,14,.
CASSLVPGFEGKGTEAFF,TGTGCCAGCAGCTTAGTCCCAGGCTTTGAGGGAAAGGGCACTGAAGCTTTCTTT,TRBV7-8,.,TRBJ1-1,18,.
CASSPSETGGFPSPTDTQYF,TGCGCCAGCAGCCCGTCCGAGACAGGGGGCTTTCCATCTCCCACAGATACGCAGTATTTT,TRBV4-1,TRBD1,TRBJ2-3,20,.
CASSQVDRGDEQFF,TGCGCCAGCAGCCAAGTGGATCGCGGGGATGAGCAGTTCTTC,TRBV4-1,.,TRBJ2-1,14,.
CASSLQQGAREKLFF,TGCGCCAGCAGCTTGCAGCAGGGGGCTAGGGAAAAACTGTTTTTT,TRBV5-1,TRBD1,TRBJ1-4,15,.
CASRQWQGGVQETQYF,TGTGCCAGCAGACAATGGCAGGGAGGGGTTCAAGAGACCCAGTACTTC,TRBV28,TRBD2,TRBJ2-5,16,.
CASSWEVSETQYF,TGTGCCAGCAGTTGGGAGGTTTCCGAGACCCAGTACTTC,TRBV12-3/TRBV12-4,.,TRBJ2-5,13,.
CASSEDNNQPQHF,TGTGCCAGCAGTGAGGACAACAATCAGCCCCAGCATTTT,TRBV6-1,.,TRBJ1-5,13,once
CASSLRRNEQFF,TGTGCCAGCAGCTTGCGGAGGAATGAGCAGTTCTTC,TRBV5-4,.,TRBJ2-1,12,once
CAWSTDRLNQPQHF,TGTGCCTGGAGTACCGACAGACTCAATCAGCCCCAGCATTTT,TRBV30,.,TRBJ1-5,14,.
CASSQERGGGTDTQYF,TGCGCCAGCAGCCAAGAGCGGGGGGGTGGCACAGATACGCAGTATTTT,TRBV5-1,TRBD2,TRBJ2-3,16,.
CASSIYGQTSGANVLTF,TGTGCCAGCAGCATATACGGACAGACCTCTGGGGCCAACGTCCTGACTTTC,TRBV7-8,.,TRBJ2-6,17,.
CASSLSRVQETQYF,TGTGCCAGCAGCTTGTCCAGGGTCCAAGAGACCCAGTACTTC,TRBV5-6,.,TRBJ2-5,14,.
CASSYSPRQGRNTEAFF,TGTGCCAGCAGTTACTCACCAAGACAGGGCCGAAACACTGAAGCTTTCTTT,TRBV6-2/TRBV6-3,TRBD1,TRBJ1-1,17,.
CASSQDPGESDTQYF,TGCGCCAGCAGCCAAGATCCAGGGGAATCCGATACGCAGTATTTT,TRBV4-3,.,TRBJ2-3,15,.
CAWSPREDQPQHF,TGTGCCTGGAGTCCCCGAGAAGATCAGCCCCAGCATTTT,TRBV30,.,TRBJ1-5,13,.
CASSLSVAGNTGELFF,TGTGCCAGCAGCTTATCGGTAGCGGGGAACACCGGGGAGCTGTTTTTT,TRBV7-8,TRBD2,TRBJ2-2,16,.
CASSSQDTQYF,TGTGCCAGCAGCTCGCAGGATACGCAGTATTTT,TRBV11-2,.,TRBJ2-3,11,.
CASSVVSSGIYNEQFF,TGTGCCAGCAGCGTAGTGTCTAGCGGGATATACAATGAGCAGTTCTTC,TRBV9,TRBD2,TRBJ2-1,16,.
CASSPTSRERLGYNEQFF,TGTGCCAGCAGCCCGACTAGCCGGGAACGGTTGGGCTACAATGAGCAGTTCTTC,TRBV11-3,TRBD2,TRBJ2-1,18,.
CASSYNREMDGYTF,TGCGCCAGCAGCTACAACAGGGAAATGGATGGCTACACCTTC,TRBV5-1,.,TRBJ1-2,14,once
CASSYSRRGSSYEQYF,TGTGCCAGCAGTTACTCGAGGCGGGGCTCATCCTACGAGCAGTACTTC,TRBV6-6,.,TRBJ2-7,16,.
CASSQELGGRGSDGYTF,TGTGCCAGCAGCCAAGAATTAGGCGGCAGGGGAAGCGATGGCTACACCTTC,TRBV3-1/TRBV3-2,.,TRBJ1-2,17,.
CASSPQGYGYTF,TGTGCCAGCAGTCCACAGGGATATGGCTACACCTTC,TRBV27,.,TRBJ1-2,12,.
CASSPLPPGQGRGNTIYF,TGTGCCAGCTCACCACTACCCCCGGGACAGGGGAGGGGAAACACCATATATTTT,TRBV18,TRBD1,TRBJ1-3,18,once
CASSPGTGNTEAFF,TGTGCCAGCAGCCCGGGGACAGGGAACACTGAAGCTTTCTTT,TRBV9,TRBD1,TRBJ1-1,14,.
CASTGYSNQPQHF,TGTGCCAGCACAGGGTATAGCAATCAGCCCCAGCATTTT,TRBV6-5,.,TRBJ1-5,13,.
CASSSSLAGAYYEQYF,TGTGCCAGCAGTTCCTCCCTAGCGGGTGCTTACTACGAGCAGTACTTC,TRBV6-2/TRBV6-3,TRBD2,TRBJ2-7,16,few
CASSERGKFAEAFF,TGTGCCAGCAGTGAACGGGGTAAGTTCGCTGAAGCTTTCTTT,TRBV6-1,.,TRBJ1-1,14,.
CASSLASVSGEQFF,TGTGCCAGCAGCTTAGCTAGTGTCAGCGGTGAGCAGTTCTTC,TRBV11-3,.,TRBJ2-1,14,.
CASSQGRQTQYF,TGTGCCAGCAGCCAAGGGCGGCAGACCCAGTACTTC,TRBV3-1/TRBV3-2,.,TRBJ2-5,12,once
CASSQDRGSTDTQYF,TGTGCCAGCAGCCAAGATAGAGGATCCACAGATACGCAGTATTTT,TRBV4-2,.,TRBJ2-3,15,.
CASSPQTASQETQYF,TGTGCCAGCAGCCCGCAGACGGCTAGCCAAGAGACCCAGTACTTC,TRBV7-2,.,TRBJ2-5,15,.
CASSQFSGGANYGYTF,TGTGCCAGCAGCCAATTTTCAGGGGGAGCTAACTATGGCTACACCTTC,TRBV6-4,TRBD1,TRBJ1-2,16,few
CASSRGQVDGYTF,TGTGCCAGCTCAAGGGGACAGGTAGATGGCTACACCTTC,TRBV18,TRBD1,TRBJ1-2,13,.
CASSQGRLEEKLFF,TGTGCCAGCAGCCAAGGCAGGTTAGAAGAAAAACTGTTTTTT,TRBV14,.,TRBJ1-4,14,once
CASSPLSIDTEAFF,TGTGCCAGCAGTCCTCTCTCGATAGACACTGAAGCTTTCTTT,TRBV28,.,TRBJ1-1,14,.
CSVNRDPNADTQYF,TGCAGCGTCAACAGGGACCCTAACGCAGATACGCAGTATTTT,TRBV29-1,.,TRBJ2-3,14,.
CASSPRGLAAPNEQFF,TGTGCCAGCAGCCCCCGGGGACTAGCGGCCCCCAATGAGCAGTTCTTC,TRBV11-2,TRBD2,TRBJ2-1,16,.
CASRINRGYEQYF,TGTGCCAGCAGGATAAACAGGGGGTACGAGCAGTACTTC,TRBV28,TRBD1,TRBJ2-7,13,.
CASSFRGSSSYEQYF,TGTGCCAGCAGCTTCAGAGGCAGCTCTTCCTACGAGCAGTACTTC,TRBV7-2,.,TRBJ2-7,15,.
CASSQGWGRTEAFF,TGTGCCAGCAGCCAAGGGTGGGGGAGGACTGAAGCTTTCTTT,TRBV3-1/TRBV3-2,.,TRBJ1-1,14,.
CAISESAGDRQNTEAFF,TGTGCCATCAGTGAGTCCGCTGGGGACAGGCAGAACACTGAAGCTTTCTTT,TRBV10-3,TRBD1,TRBJ1-1,17,.
CASTPVGASYEQYF,TGCGCCAGCACCCCAGTTGGGGCCTCCTACGAGCAGTACTTC,TRBV5-1,.,TRBJ2-7,14,.
CASSRGQSFGEKLFF,TGTGCCAGCAGCCGTGGACAGAGCTTTGGTGAAAAACTGTTTTTT,TRBV5-8,.,TRBJ1-4,15,.
CASSWGPGGNEQFF,TGTGCCAGCAGCTGGGGTCCGGGGGGCAATGAGCAGTTCTTC,TRBV5-5,TRBD2,TRBJ2-1,14,.
CASSSRRGNTEAFF,TGTGCCAGCAGTTCCCGCAGGGGGAACACTGAAGCTTTCTTT,TRBV25-1,.,TRBJ1-1,14,.
CASSQEIEFSPLHF,TGCGCCAGCAGCCAAGAAATCGAGTTTTCACCCCTCCACTTT,TRBV4-3,.,TRBJ1-6,14,.
CASSYSPDAGDVREQYF,TGTGCCAGCAGTTATTCACCAGACGCAGGTGACGTCCGCGAGCAGTACTTC,TRBV6-2/TRBV6-3,.,TRBJ2-7,17,.